One sample yielded the 18 T cell receptor beta chains listed below, sequenced in a study of long-term antiretroviral therapy in people with HIV. The assay used was immunoSEQ (version v3.0), run at survey level. Clones were sequenced by immunoSEQ multiplex PCR, and TCRdb holds only the in-frame ones, with some missing. This sample yields about 17,000 clones, of which approximately 80% are seen a single time; 8.8% belongs to the top ten. The source material was unsorted PBMCs, sampled 0.3 years before starting antiretroviral therapy. The receptors derive from a man aged 50 to 59 with HIV.

The CDR3, as DNA: TGTGCCAGCAGCTTCCCAGACAGCTACGAGCAGTACTTC. The encoded protein is CASSFPDSYEQYF. The rearrangement uses TRBV7-9 and TRBJ2-7; possibly TRBD1 for D (5 bases). V was pared by 3 bases and J by 3 bases, with 9 bases between. Germline lookup yields CDR1 SEHNR and CDR2 FQNEAQ (reference sequence). CDR3 length: 13 amino acids.

The rearrangement uses TRBV11-3 and TRBJ1-2; perhaps TRBD1 as D (5 bases). V dropped 1 base and J dropped 7 bases, with 22 bases sitting between them. The CDR3 length is 17 residues. CDR1 and CDR2 (germline): SGHNT, YENEEA. In DNA, the CDR3 is TGTGCCAGCAGCTTAGGCCCGGGACTCGCGGCGGCTAGTGGCTACACCTTC. As protein: CASSLGPGLAAASGYTF. The full variable domain, with the rest looked up from reference TRBV11-3 and TRBJ1-2, is EAGVVQSPRYKIIEKKQPVAFWCNPISGHNTLYWYLQNLGQGPELLIRYENEEAVDDSQLPKDRFSAERLKGVDSTLKIQPAELGDSAVYLCASSLGPGLAAASGYTFGSGTRLTVV.

By share, this clone ranks as medium-sized. V gene TRBV2 combines with J gene TRBJ1-6; D perhaps matches TRBD1 (6 bases). The germline V gene has CDR1 SNHLY and CDR2 FYNNEI. This CDR3 spans 12 amino acids. Between the trimmed V and J ends, which lost 5 bases and 10 bases, there was a span of 9 bases. The CDR3 region is CASSLTGSPLHF. Here the CDR3 DNA reads TGTGCCAGCAGTTTGACAGGATCACCCCTCCACTTT.

This clone is medium-sized. The chain links TRBV27 to TRBJ1-2, with 7 bases matching TRBD1. The junction had 17 bases not matched to a gene; V was cut back by 3 bases and J by 7 bases. Germline loops: CDR1 MNHEY, CDR2 SMNVEV (reference sequence). CDR3 length: 17 residues. The CDR3 sequence: CASSFKAGGSGPTGYTF. The CDR3 region has the DNA TGTGCCAGCAGTTTTAAAGCAGGGGGGTCAGGCCCCACTGGCTACACCTTC.

The chain links TRBV6-5 to TRBJ1-5; 8 bases map to TRBD1. The germline CDR1 and CDR2 sequences are MNHEY and SVGAGI. This CDR3 is 13 amino acids long. The trim removed 8 bases at V and 3 bases at J, leaving 3 bases unmatched. The chain's CDR3 is CASGQGHNQPQHF. The CDR3, as DNA: TGTGCCAGCGGACAGGGTCACAATCAGCCCCAGCATTTT.

The chain uses TRBV19 and TRBJ2-7; D is undetermined. This CDR3 region has 14 residues. Trimming stripped 7 bases from V and 0 bases from J, with 13 bases between. Germline values: CDR1 LNHDA, CDR2 SQIVND (reference sequence). CDR3 sequence: CASKITDSSYEQYF. The CDR3 DNA reads TGTGCCAGTAAAATCACAGATAGCTCCTACGAGCAGTACTTC.

This rearrangement joins TRBV5-1 to TRBJ2-3; 7 bases line up with TRBD2. This CDR3 has 15 amino acids. CDR1 is SGHRS, CDR2 YFSETQ, per germline. V shed 1 base, J shed 0 bases, and the junction held 2 bases outside the gene matches. CDR3 nucleotides: TGCGCCAGCAGCTTGACTAGCGCTAGCACAGATACGCAGTATTTT. It encodes CASSLTSASTDTQYF.

J is TRBJ2-2 and V is TRBV7-9; D is uncertain. This CDR3 contains 11 residues. Deletions cut 5 bases from V and 6 bases from J, with 4 bases between. Looked up from germline, CDR1 is SEHNR and CDR2 is FQNEAQ (reference sequence). The CDR3 coding sequence is TGTGCCAGCAGCATCGCCGGGGAGCTGTTTTTT. Amino acid sequence: CASSIAGELFF.

In its sample, this clone was seen a few times. The chain couples TRBV5-1 to TRBJ2-2, with D hard to call. Germline V gives CDR1 SGHRS, CDR2 YFSETQ. V was clipped by 0 bases and J by 2 bases, with 5 bases between them. The CDR3 is 14 residues long. CDR3 in DNA: TGCGCCAGCAGCTTGGGGGCAAACACCGGGGAGCTGTTTTTT. It is translated as CASSLGANTGELFF.

The chain has TRBV7-2 and TRBJ2-5, with 15 bases fitting TRBD2. J was trimmed by 3 bases and V by 5 bases; bases with no gene match: 10. The CDR3 contains 18 residues. In germline, CDR1 is SGHTA, CDR2 FQGNSA. The CDR3 DNA follows: TGTGCCAGCAGCGGCTCGGGACTAGCGGGGGGCCGTAAAGAGACCCAGTACTTC. Translation gives CASSGSGLAGGRKETQYF.

The gene calls are TRBV7-8 and TRBJ2-7; D is perhaps TRBD1 (8 bases). With 6 bases removed from V and 2 bases from J, the gap between germline ends came to 17 bases. This CDR3 comprises 15 residues. The germline gives CDR1 SGHVS, CDR2 FQNEAQ. The CDR3 protein is CASSITGGETYEQYF. As DNA, the CDR3 is TGTGCCAGCAGTATTACAGGGGGGGAAACCTACGAGCAGTACTTC.

This chain links TRBV28 with TRBJ2-1; 11 bases are a match to TRBD2. CDR3 length: 14 residues. V trimming: 8 bases; J trimming: 1 base; junction bases outside the gene matches: 1. Germline V gene lookup returns CDR1 MDHEN and CDR2 SYDVKM. The DNA of the CDR3 is TGTGCCAGCCGACTAGCGGGATCCTACAATGAGCAGTTCTTC. It encodes CASRLAGSYNEQFF.

The sample holds a few counts of this clone. This chain's CDR3 is CASSQGAGGKAYEQYF. For the CDR3, the DNA is TGTGCCAGCAGCCAAGGGGCGGGGGGGAAAGCCTACGAGCAGTACTTC. The chain links TRBV7-8 to TRBJ2-7, with 9 bases aligning to TRBD2. The length of the CDR3 is 16 residues. Germline V gene data show CDR1 as SGHVS and CDR2 as FQNEAQ. After removal of 5 bases from V and 2 bases from J, the junction contained 10 bases not matched to a gene.

The chain has TRBV6-1 and TRBJ2-1, with a tentative D call TRBD1 (5 bases). The germline gives CDR1 MNHNS, CDR2 SASEGT. The CDR3 loop spans 15 amino acids. The V end was cut by 3 bases, the J end by 2 bases, with 11 bases between. The CDR3 sequence: CASSERQGPYNEQFF. The DNA for the CDR3 is TGTGCCAGCAGTGAGCGGCAGGGTCCCTACAATGAGCAGTTCTTC.

V usage is TRBV27 and J usage is TRBJ2-1; TRBD1 agrees at 7 bases. This CDR3 comprises 14 residues. V shed 4 bases and J 7 bases; nucleotides not matched to a gene: 7. Germline lookup yields CDR1 MNHEY and CDR2 SMNVEV (reference sequence). In DNA, the CDR3 is TGTGCCAGCAGTTCACCCACAGGGGTGAATGAGCAGTTCTTC. This sequence encodes CASSSPTGVNEQFF.

The chain carries TRBV6-5 and TRBJ1-2; D remains unclear. Germline values: CDR1 MNHEY, CDR2 SVGAGI. Trimming pared 4 bases from V and 8 bases from J, leaving 20 bases between. The CDR3 is 15 amino acids. CDR3 DNA sequence: TGTGCCAGCAGTTCCCCCAAGACCCCGGCGCAAGGCTACACCTTC. Protein: CASSSPKTPAQGYTF.

This chain links TRBV19 with TRBJ1-5; no firm D call. V lost 4 bases and J lost 7, with 8 bases in between. This CDR3 has 12 amino acids. Per germline, CDR1 LNHDA and CDR2 SQIVND (reference sequence). The CDR3 loop reads CASSKFGQPQHF. The CDR3 bases are TGTGCCAGTAGTAAGTTTGGGCAGCCCCAGCATTTT.

This clone was found once. The J gene is TRBJ1-5, the V gene TRBV10-2, with D uncertain. Germline V CDR1 and CDR2: WSHSY, SAAADI. Trimming removed 0 bases at V and 0 bases at J, with 12 bases between. The CDR3 is 17 amino acids. The CDR3, as DNA: TGCGCCAGCAGTGAGTCAAGGCGGGGATATAGCAATCAGCCCCAGCATTTT. Translation: CASSESRRGYSNQPQHF.